The entry below describes one T cell receptor (beta chain). Its antigen remains unidentified. Reverse transcription of all isolated RNA meant that expressed TCRB transcripts were sequenced. Profiling relied on immunoSEQ multiplex PCR, and the TCRdb table lists in-frame clones only, not all of them. The table has 600,000 or so clones, roughly 13% seen once; the top ten hold approximately 0.039%. This entry comes from a study of beta chain features in type 1 diabetes. Germline V gives CDR1 MNHEY, CDR2 SMNVEV (reference sequence). With 2 bases removed from V and 7 bases from J, the gap between germline ends came to 12 bases. The CDR3 is 14 residues long. Study-wide results and caveats: Among patients with Type 1 diabetes, TCRB CDR3s were moderately but significantly shorter in every one of the four CD4+ subsets.

The J gene is TRBJ2-1, the V gene TRBV27; possibly TRBD1 or TRBD2 for D (7 bases each). Sequenced: naive CD4+ T cells from blood. This TCR came from a man in his late teens or twenties with type 1 diabetes. CDR3 DNA: TGTGCCAGCAGTTTAAGCAGGGGGGGGAATGAGCAGTTCTTC. This encodes CASSLSRGGNEQFF.